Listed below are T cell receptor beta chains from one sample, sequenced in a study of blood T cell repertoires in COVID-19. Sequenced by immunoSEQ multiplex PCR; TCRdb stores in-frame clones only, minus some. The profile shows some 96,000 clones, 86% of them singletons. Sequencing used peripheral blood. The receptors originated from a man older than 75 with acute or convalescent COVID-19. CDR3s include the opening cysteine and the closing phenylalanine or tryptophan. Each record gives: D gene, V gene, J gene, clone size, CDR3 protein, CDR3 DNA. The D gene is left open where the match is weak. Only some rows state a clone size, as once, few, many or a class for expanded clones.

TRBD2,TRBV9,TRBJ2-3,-,CASSVEVGGRIGDTQYF,TGTGCCAGCAGCGTAGAGGTCGGCGGGAGGATCGGAGATACGCAGTATTTT
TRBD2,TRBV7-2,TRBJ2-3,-,CASSLVGTRWGSDTQYF,TGTGCCAGCAGCTTAGTGGGGACTAGGTGGGGGAGTGATACGCAGTATTTT
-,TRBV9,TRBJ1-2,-,CASSDPRGNPLANYGYTF,TGTGCCAGCAGCGACCCCAGGGGAAATCCGTTAGCTAACTATGGCTACACCTTC
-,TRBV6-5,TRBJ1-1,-,CASTRGTEAFF,TGTGCCAGCACCAGGGGCACTGAAGCTTTCTTT
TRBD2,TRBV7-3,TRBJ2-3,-,CASSFGTSVGTDTQYF,TGTGCCAGCAGCTTCGGGACTAGTGTGGGTACAGATACGCAGTATTTT
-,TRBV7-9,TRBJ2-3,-,CASSLDSGVNTDTQYF,TGTGCCAGCAGCTTAGACTCCGGGGTGAACACAGATACGCAGTATTTT
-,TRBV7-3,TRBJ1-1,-,CASSATGGPTEAFF,TGTGCCAGCAGCGCCACCGGGGGGCCCACTGAAGCTTTCTTT
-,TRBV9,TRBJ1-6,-,CASSDEQIMGSPLHF,TGTGCCAGCAGCGACGAACAGATCATGGGTTCACCCCTCCACTTT
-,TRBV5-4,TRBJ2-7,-,CASSSTGLGSEQYF,TGTGCCAGCAGCTCCACAGGGTTGGGTTCCGAGCAGTACTTC
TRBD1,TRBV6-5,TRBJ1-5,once,CASSQNRGQPQHF,TGTGCCAGCAGCCAAAACAGGGGACAGCCCCAGCATTTT
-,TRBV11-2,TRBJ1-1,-,CASSLEAPGSRVGLNTEAFF,TGTGCCAGCAGCTTAGAGGCGCCGGGATCTAGGGTGGGATTGAACACTGAAGCTTTCTTT
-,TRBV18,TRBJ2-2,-,CASSPQAPSLAGELFF,TGTGCCAGCTCACCGCAAGCTCCGTCGTTGGCCGGGGAGCTGTTTTTT
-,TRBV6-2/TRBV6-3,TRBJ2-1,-,CASSYNNEQFF,TGTGCCAGCAGCTATAACAATGAGCAGTTCTTC
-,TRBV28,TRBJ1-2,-,CASSLIGVYGYTF,TGTGCCAGCAGTTTAATCGGGGTCTATGGCTACACCTTC
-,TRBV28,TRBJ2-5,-,CASRSAGAETQYF,TGTGCCAGCAGGTCGGCAGGGGCAGAGACCCAGTACTTC
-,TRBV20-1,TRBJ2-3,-,CSASAGTAGDTQYF,TGCAGTGCTAGTGCCGGGACTGCGGGGGATACGCAGTATTTT
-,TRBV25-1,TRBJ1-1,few,CASSELDRSEAFF,TGTGCCAGCAGTGAGCTAGACAGGTCTGAAGCTTTCTTT
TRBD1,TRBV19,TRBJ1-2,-,CASSIGTGDSYTF,TGTGCCAGTAGTATTGGGACAGGGGATAGCTACACCTTC
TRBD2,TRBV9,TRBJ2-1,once,CASSASGRDYNEQFF,TGTGCCAGCAGCGCTAGCGGGAGGGACTACAATGAGCAGTTCTTC
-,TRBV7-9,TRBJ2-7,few,CASSVAGSYEQYF,TGTGCCAGCAGCGTCGCGGGTTCCTACGAGCAGTACTTC
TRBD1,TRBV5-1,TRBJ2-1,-,CASSLEQGSYNEQFF,TGCGCCAGCAGCTTGGAACAGGGGAGCTACAATGAGCAGTTCTTC
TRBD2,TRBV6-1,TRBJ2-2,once,CASSAKPGLAYTGELFF,TGTGCCAGCAGTGCAAAACCGGGACTAGCGTATACCGGGGAGCTGTTTTTT
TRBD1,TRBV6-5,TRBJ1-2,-,CASTRTGEANYGYTF,TGTGCCAGCACTCGGACAGGGGAAGCTAACTATGGCTACACCTTC
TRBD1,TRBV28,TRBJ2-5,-,CASSTTGQSWRTQYF,TGTGCCAGCAGCACCACGGGACAGTCCTGGAGGACCCAGTACTTC
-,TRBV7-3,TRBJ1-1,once,CASSLEGGEAFF,TGTGCCAGCAGCTTAGAAGGGGGAGAGGCTTTCTTT
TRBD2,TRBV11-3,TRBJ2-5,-,CASSPNLAGGQETQYF,TGTGCCAGCAGCCCCAACCTAGCGGGAGGTCAAGAGACCCAGTACTTC
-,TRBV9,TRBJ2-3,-,CASSWIADTGDTQYF,TGTGCCAGCAGCTGGATAGCGGACACCGGGGATACGCAGTATTTT
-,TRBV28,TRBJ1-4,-,CASSRPQEPVKLFF,TGTGCCAGCAGTCGCCCTCAAGAGCCGGTAAAACTGTTTTTT
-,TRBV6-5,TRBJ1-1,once,CASSRGLNTEAFF,TGTGCCAGCTCCAGGGGTTTGAACACTGAAGCTTTCTTT
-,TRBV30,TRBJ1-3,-,CDETGGVPGNTIYF,TGTGACGAGACGGGGGGAGTTCCTGGAAACACCATATATTTT
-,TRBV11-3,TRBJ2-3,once,CASSLGVSGSTDTQYF,TGTGCCAGCAGCTTAGGTGTTAGCGGATCTACAGATACGCAGTATTTT
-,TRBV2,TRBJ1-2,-,CASSEAGDYGYTF,TGTGCCAGCAGTGAGGCAGGGGACTATGGCTACACCTTC
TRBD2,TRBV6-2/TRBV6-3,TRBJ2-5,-,CASSSWLAGRQETQYF,TGTGCCAGCAGTTCCTGGTTAGCGGGGAGGCAAGAGACCCAGTACTTC
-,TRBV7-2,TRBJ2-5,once,CASSKTRVEETQYF,TGTGCCAGCAGCAAAACCAGGGTAGAAGAGACCCAGTACTTC
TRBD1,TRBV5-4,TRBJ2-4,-,CASSSIDREAKNIQYF,TGTGCCAGCAGCTCGATCGACAGGGAGGCCAAAAACATTCAGTACTTC
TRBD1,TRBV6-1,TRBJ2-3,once,CASSALLTGGLGDTQYF,TGTGCCAGCAGTGCCCTGTTGACAGGGGGTTTGGGAGATACGCAGTATTTT
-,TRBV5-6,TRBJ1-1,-,CASSFRDMAFF,TGTGCCAGCAGCTTCCGGGACATGGCTTTCTTT
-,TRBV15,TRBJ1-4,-,CATSRVGSLNEKLFF,TGTGCCACCAGCAGAGTGGGGAGCCTTAATGAAAAACTGTTTTTT
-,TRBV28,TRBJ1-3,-,CASRYTGTRNTIYF,TGTGCCAGCAGGTATACAGGTACAAGAAACACCATATATTTT
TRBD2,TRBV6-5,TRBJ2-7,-,CASTGGTSGRYEQYF,TGTGCCAGCACCGGAGGGACTAGCGGGAGATACGAGCAGTACTTC
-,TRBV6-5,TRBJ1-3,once,CATRLHQISGNTIYF,TGTGCCACGCGGCTACATCAGATCTCTGGAAACACCATATATTTT
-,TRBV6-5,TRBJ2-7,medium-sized,CASSFTRQNYEQYF,TGTGCCAGCAGTTTCACTCGACAGAACTACGAGCAGTACTTC
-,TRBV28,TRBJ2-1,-,CASSSSREQFF,TGTGCCAGCAGTTCCTCTCGTGAGCAGTTCTTC
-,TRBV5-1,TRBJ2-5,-,CASSLLGTEETQYF,TGCGCCAGCAGCTTGCTCGGAACAGAGGAGACCCAGTACTTC
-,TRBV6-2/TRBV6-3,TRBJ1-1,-,CASSYQNTEAFF,TGTGCCAGCAGTTACCAGAACACTGAAGCTTTCTTT
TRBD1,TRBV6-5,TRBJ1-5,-,CASSLTGTGGSTQHF,TGTGCCAGCAGTCTCACCGGGACAGGGGGGAGTACCCAGCATTTT
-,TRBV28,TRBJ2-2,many,CASTRGGTGELFF,TGTGCCAGCACCCGGGGAGGCACCGGGGAGCTGTTTTTT
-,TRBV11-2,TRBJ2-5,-,CASSLDTGWETQYF,TGTGCCAGCAGCTTAGATACGGGTTGGGAGACCCAGTACTTC
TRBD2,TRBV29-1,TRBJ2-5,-,CSVGIAGVGETQYF,TGCAGCGTTGGGATAGCGGGAGTTGGAGAGACCCAGTACTTC
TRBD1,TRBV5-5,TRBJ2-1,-,CASSSPGTGINEQFF,TGTGCCAGCAGCTCGCCGGGGACAGGGATCAATGAGCAGTTCTTC
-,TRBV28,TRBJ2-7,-,CASSSVGLGSYEQYF,TGTGCCAGCAGTTCAGTGGGGCTAGGCTCCTACGAGCAGTACTTC
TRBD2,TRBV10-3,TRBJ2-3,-,CAIRAGGLGDTQYF,TGTGCCATCAGGGCGGGAGGGCTCGGAGATACGCAGTATTTT
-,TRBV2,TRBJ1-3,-,CASSATVSGNTIYF,TGTGCCAGCAGTGCAACGGTCTCTGGAAACACCATATATTTT
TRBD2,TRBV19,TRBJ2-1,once,CATRTSGRNEQFF,TGTGCCACCCGGACTAGCGGGCGCAATGAGCAGTTCTTC